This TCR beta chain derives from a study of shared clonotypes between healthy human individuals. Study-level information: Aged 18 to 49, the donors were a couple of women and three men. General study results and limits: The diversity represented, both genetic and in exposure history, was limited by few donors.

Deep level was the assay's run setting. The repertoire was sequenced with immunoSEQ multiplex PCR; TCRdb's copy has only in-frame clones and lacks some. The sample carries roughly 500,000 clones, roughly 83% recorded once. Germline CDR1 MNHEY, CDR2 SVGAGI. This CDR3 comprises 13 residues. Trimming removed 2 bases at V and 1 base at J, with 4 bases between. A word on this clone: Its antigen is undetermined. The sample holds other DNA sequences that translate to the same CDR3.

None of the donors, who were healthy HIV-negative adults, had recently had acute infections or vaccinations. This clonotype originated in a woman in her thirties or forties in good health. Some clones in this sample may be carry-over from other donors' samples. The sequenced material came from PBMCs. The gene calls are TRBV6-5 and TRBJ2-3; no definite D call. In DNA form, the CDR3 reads TGTGCCAGCAGTTACGGCGGCACAGATACGCAGTATTTT. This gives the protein CASSYGGTDTQYF.